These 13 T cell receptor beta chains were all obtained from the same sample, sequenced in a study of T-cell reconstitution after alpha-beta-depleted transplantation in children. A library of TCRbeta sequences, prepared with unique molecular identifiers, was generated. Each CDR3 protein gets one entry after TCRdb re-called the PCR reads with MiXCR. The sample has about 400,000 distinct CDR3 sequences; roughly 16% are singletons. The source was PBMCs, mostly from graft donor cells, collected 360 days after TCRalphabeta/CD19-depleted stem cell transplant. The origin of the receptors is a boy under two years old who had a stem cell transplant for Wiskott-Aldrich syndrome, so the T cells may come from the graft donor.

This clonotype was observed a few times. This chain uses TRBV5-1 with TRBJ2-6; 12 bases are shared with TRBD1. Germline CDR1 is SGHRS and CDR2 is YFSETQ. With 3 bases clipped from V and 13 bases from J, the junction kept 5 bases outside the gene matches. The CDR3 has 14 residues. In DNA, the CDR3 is TGCGCCAGCAGCTCGGGACAGGGGGCCCGGGTCCTGACTTTC. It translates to CASSSGQGARVLTF.

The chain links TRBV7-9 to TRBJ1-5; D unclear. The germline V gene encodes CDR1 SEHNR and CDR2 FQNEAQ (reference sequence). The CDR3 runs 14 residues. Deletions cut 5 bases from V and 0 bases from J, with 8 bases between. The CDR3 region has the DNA TGTGCCAGCAGCGAGTCCTATAGCAATCAGCCCCAGCATTTT. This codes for CASSESYSNQPQHF. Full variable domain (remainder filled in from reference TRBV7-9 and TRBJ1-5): DTGVSQNPRHKITKRGQNVTFRCDPISEHNRLYWYRQTLGQGPEFLTYFQNEAQLEKSRLLSDRFSAERPKGSFSTLEIQRTEQGDSAMYLCASSESYSNQPQHFGDGTRLSIL.

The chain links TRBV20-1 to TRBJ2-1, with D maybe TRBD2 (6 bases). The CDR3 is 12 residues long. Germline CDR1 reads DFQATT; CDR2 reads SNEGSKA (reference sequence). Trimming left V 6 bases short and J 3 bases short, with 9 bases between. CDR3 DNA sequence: TGCAGTGCAGGGGAGGTCTACAATGAGCAGTTCTTC. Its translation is CSAGEVYNEQFF.

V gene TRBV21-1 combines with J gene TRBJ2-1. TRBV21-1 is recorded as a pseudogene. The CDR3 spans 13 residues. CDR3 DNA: TGTGCCAGCAGCATAGGGAGTTACAATGAGCAGTTCTTC. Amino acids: CASSIGSYNEQFF.

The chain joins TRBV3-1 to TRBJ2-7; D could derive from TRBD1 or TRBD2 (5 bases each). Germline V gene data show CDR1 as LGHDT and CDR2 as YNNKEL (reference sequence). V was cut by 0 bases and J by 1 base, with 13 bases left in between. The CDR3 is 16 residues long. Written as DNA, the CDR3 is TGTGCCAGCAGCCAAGACGACGGGGCCCTGTCCTACGAGCAGTACTTC. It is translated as CASSQDDGALSYEQYF.

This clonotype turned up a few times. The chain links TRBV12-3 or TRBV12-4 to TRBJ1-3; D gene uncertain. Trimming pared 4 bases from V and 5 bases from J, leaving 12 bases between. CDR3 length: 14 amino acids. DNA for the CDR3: TGTGCCAGCAGTTCAGCTGGGTCTCGAAACACCATATATTTT. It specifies CASSSAGSRNTIYF.

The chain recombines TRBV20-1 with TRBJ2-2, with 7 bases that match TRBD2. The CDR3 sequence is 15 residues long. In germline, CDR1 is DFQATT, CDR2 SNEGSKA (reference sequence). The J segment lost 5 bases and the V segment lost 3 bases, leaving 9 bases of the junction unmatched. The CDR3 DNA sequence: TGCAGTGCTAGGCGGAGCGGGAAGGGGACCGGGGAGCTGTTTTTT. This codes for CSARRSGKGTGELFF.

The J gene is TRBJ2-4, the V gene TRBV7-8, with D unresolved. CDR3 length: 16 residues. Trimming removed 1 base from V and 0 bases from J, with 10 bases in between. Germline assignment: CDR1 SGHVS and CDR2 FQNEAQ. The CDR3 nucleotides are TGTGCCAGCAGCTTAGTGTTTGGGCTAGCCAAAAACATTCAGTACTTC. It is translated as CASSLVFGLAKNIQYF. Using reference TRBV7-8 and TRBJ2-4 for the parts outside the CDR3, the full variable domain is GAGVSQSPRYKVAKRGQDVALRCDPISGHVSLFWYQQALGQGPEFLTYFQNEAQLDKSGLPSDRFFAERPEGSVSTLKIQRTQQEDSAVYLCASSLVFGLAKNIQYFGAGTRLSVL.

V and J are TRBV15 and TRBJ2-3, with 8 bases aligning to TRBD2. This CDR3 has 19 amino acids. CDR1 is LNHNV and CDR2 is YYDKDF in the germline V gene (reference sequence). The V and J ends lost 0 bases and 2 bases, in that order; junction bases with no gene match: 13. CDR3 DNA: TGTGCCACCAGCAGAGATCGTTCAGTCTGGCGGGGGGCCACAGATACGCAGTATTTT. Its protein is CATSRDRSVWRGATDTQYF.

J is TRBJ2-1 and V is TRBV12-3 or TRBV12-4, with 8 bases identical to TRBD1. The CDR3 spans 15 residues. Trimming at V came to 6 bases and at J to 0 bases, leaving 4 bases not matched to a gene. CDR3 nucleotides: TGTGCCAGCAGGCGACAGGGGAGCTCCTACAATGAGCAGTTCTTC. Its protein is CASRRQGSSYNEQFF.

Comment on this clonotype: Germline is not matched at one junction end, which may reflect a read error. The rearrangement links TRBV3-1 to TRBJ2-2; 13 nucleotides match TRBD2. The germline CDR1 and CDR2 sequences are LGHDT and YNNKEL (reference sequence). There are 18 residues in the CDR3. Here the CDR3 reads CTSSLRLAGGPVPGELFF. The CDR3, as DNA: TGTACCAGCAGTTTAAGACTAGCGGGGGGCCCGGTCCCCGGGGAGCTGTTTTTT.

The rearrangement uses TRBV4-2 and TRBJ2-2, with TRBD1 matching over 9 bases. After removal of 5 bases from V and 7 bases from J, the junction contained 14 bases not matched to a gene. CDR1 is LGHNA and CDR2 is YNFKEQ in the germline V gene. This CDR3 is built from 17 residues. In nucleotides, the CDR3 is TGTGCCAGCAGCTCTAATCCCGGGACAGGGTTCATCGGGGAGCTGTTTTTT. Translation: CASSSNPGTGFIGELFF.

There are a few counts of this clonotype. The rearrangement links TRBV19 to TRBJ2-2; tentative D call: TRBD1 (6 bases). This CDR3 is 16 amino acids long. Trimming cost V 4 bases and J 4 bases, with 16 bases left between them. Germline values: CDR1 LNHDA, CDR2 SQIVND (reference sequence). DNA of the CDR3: TGTGCCAGTAGTAGCCCGACAGGTCGACGCACCGGGGAGCTGTTTTTT. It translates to CASSSPTGRRTGELFF.